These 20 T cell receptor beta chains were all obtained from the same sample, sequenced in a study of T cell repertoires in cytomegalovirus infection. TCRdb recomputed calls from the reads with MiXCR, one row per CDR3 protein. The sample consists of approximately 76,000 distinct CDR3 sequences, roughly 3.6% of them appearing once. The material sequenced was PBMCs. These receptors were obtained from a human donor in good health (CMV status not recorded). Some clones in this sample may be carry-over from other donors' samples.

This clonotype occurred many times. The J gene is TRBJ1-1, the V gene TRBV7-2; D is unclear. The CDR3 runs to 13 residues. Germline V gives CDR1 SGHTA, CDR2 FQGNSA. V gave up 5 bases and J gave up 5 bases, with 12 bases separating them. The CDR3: CASSRRGGTEAFF. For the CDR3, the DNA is TGTGCCAGCAGCCGGCGGGGAGGAACTGAAGCTTTCTTT.

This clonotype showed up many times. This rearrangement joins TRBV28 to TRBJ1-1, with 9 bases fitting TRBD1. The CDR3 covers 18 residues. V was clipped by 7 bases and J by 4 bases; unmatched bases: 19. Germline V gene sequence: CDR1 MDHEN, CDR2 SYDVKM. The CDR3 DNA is TGTGCCAGCACCCGTTGGGGACAGGGAATGGCAGGAGTCACTGAAGCTTTCTTT. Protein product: CASTRWGQGMAGVTEAFF.

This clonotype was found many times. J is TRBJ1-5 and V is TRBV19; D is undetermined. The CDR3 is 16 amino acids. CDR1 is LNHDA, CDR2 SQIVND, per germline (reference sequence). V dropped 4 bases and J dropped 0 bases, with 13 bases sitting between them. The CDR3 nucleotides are TGTGCCAGTAGTACTTCAAGGCTGGTTAGCAATCAGCCCCAGCATTTT. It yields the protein CASSTSRLVSNQPQHF.

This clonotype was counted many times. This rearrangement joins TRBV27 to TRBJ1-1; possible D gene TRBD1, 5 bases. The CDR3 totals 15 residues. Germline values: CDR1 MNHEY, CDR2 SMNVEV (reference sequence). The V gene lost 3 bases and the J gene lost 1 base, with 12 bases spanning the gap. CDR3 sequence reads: CASSFSIGTNTEAFF. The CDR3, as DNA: TGTGCCAGCAGTTTTTCTATCGGGACGAACACTGAAGCTTTCTTT.

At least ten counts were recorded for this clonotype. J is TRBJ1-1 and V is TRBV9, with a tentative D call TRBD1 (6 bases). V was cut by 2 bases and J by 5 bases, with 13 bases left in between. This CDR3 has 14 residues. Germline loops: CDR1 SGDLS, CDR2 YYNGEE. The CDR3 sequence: CASSVGGASTEAFF. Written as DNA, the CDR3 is TGTGCCAGCAGCGTTGGGGGCGCCTCTACTGAAGCTTTCTTT.

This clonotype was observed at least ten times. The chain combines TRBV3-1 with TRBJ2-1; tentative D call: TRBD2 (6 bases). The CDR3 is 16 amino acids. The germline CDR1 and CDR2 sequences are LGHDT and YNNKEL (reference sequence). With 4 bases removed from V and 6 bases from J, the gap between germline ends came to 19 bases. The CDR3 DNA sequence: TGTGCCAGCAGCCGATGGTCGTTCGGGGGTATCAATGAGCAGTTCTTC. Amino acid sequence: CASSRWSFGGINEQFF.

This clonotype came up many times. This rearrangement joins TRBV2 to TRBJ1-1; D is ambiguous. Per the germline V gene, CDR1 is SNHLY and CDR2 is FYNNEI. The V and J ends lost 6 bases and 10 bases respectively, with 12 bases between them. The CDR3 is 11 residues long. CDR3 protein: CASRPDGVAFF. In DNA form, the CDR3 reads TGTGCCAGCAGACCGGACGGTGTAGCTTTCTTT.

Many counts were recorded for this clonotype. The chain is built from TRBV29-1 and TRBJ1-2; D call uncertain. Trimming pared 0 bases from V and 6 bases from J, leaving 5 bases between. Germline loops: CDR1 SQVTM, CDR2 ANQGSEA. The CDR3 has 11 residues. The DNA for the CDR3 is TGCAGCGTTGAAGAGCGGCATGGCTACACCTTC. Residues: CSVEERHGYTF.

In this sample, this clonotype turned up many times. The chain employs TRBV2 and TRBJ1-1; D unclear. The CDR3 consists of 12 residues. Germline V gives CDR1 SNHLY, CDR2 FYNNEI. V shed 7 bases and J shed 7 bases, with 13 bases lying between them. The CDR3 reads CASTGDTFEAFF. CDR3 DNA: TGTGCCAGCACAGGAGACACTTTTGAAGCTTTCTTT.

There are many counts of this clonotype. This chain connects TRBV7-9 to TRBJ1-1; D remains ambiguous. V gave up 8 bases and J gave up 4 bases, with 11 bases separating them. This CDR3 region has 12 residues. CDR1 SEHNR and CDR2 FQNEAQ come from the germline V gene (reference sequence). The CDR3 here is CASRTSATEAFF. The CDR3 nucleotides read TGTGCCAGCCGTACATCGGCCACTGAAGCTTTCTTT.

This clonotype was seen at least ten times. The CDR3 DNA sequence: TGTGCCAGCAGCTTATCGGGTTATAATTCACCCCTCCACTTT. Translating it yields CASSLSGYNSPLHF. The chain has TRBV7-2 and TRBJ1-6; D unclear. V lost 2 bases to trimming and J lost 4 bases, with 6 bases between them. CDR3 length: 14 residues. The germline V gene has CDR1 SGHTA and CDR2 FQGNSA.

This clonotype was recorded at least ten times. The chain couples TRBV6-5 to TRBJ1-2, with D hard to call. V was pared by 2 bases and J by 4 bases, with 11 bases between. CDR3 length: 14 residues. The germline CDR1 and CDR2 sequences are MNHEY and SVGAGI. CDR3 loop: CASSYGTDGYGYTF. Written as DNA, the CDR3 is TGTGCCAGCAGTTACGGTACAGACGGCTATGGCTACACCTTC.

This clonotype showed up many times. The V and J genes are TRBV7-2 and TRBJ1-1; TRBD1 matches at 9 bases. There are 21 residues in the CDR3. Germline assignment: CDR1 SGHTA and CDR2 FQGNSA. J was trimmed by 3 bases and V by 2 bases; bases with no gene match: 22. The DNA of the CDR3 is TGTGCCAGCAGCTTATTCTCGTGGCGGGACAGGGATAAAAAATGGGACACTGAAGCTTTCTTT. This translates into CASSLFSWRDRDKKWDTEAFF.

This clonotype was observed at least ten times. CDR3 protein: CASSIDRVNTEAFF. The CDR3 DNA sequence: TGTGCCAGTAGTATAGATCGGGTGAACACTGAAGCTTTCTTT. The chain combines TRBV19 with TRBJ1-1; D gene unclear. The CDR3 consists of 14 residues. Germline CDR1 and CDR2: LNHDA and SQIVND (reference sequence). The V and J ends lost 0 bases and 0 bases respectively, with 5 bases between them.

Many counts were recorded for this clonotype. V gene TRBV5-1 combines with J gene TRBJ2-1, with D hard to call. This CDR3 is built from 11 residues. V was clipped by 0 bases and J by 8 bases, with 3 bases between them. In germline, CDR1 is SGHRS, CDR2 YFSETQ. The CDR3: CASSLVDEQFF. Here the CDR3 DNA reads TGCGCCAGCAGCTTGGTGGATGAGCAGTTCTTC.

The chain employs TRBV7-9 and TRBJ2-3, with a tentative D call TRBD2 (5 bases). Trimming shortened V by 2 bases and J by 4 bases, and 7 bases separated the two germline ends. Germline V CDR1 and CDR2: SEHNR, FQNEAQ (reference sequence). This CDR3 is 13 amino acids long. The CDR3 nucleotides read TGTGCCAGCAGCTTATCCGGGGCAGATACGCAGTATTTT. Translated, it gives CASSLSGADTQYF.

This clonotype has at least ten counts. In DNA, the CDR3 is TGCGCCAGCAGAGACAACCAAGAGACCCAGTACTTC. The encoded protein is CASRDNQETQYF. The chain is built from TRBV5-1 and TRBJ2-5; no firm D call. The length of the CDR3 is 12 residues. Trimming removed 5 bases from V and 0 bases from J, with 5 bases in between. Germline CDR1 and CDR2: SGHRS and YFSETQ.

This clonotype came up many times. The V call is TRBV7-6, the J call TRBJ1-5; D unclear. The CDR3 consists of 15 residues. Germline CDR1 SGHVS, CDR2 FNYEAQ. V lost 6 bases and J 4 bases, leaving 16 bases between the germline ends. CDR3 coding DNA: TGTGCCAGCAGTCCGCCTGGACCACCTAATCAGCCCCAGCATTTT. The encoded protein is CASSPPGPPNQPQHF.

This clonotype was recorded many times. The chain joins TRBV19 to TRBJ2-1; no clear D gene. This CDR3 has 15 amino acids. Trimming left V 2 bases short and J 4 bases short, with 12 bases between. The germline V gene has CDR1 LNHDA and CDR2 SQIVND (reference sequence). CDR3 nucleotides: TGTGCCAGTAGTATATTGGCGGCTGATTACAATGAGCAGTTCTTC. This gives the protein CASSILAADYNEQFF.

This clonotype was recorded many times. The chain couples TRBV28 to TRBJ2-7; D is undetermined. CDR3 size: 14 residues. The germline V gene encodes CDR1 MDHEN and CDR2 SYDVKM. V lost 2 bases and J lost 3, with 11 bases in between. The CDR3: CASSLLVSRYEQYF. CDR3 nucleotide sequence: TGTGCCAGCAGTTTACTTGTCAGTCGCTACGAGCAGTACTTC. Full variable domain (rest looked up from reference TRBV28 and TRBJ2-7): DVKVTQSSRYLVKRTGEKVFLECVQDMDHENMFWYRQDPGLGLRLIYFSYDVKMKEKGDIPEGYSVSREKKERFSLILESASTNQTSMYLCASSLLVSRYEQYFGPGTRLTVT.